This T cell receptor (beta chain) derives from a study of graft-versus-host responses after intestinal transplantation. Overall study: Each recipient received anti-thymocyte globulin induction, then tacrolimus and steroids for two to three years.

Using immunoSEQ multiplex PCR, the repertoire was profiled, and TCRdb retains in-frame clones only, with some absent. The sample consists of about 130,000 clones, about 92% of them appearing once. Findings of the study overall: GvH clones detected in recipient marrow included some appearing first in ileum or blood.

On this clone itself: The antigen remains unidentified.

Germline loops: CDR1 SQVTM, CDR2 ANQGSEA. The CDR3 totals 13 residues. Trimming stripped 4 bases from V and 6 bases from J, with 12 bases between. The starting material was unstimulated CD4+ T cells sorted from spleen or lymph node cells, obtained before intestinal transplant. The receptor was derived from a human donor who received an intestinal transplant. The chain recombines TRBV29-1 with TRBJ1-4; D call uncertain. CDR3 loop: CSVASTVDEKLFF. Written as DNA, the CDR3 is TGCAGCGTTGCCTCTACAGTTGATGAAAAACTGTTTTTT.